The clone carrying this T cell receptor beta chain was seen a handful of times. The sample is drawn from a study of blood T cell repertoires in COVID-19. How the authors handled the data: Amplified reference gene primers provided the basis for estimating nucleated cell counts. Some clones are missing from TCRdb's copy, which holds only in-frame ones; the method was immunoSEQ multiplex PCR. That table furnishes V, J and clone size, whereas the DNA furnished D and trimming. This sample has under 85,000 clones, with 80% to 90% found just once. Germline CDR1 reads SNHLY; CDR2 reads FYNNEI. V was shortened by 8 bases and J by 4 bases, with 17 bases between the two germline ends. CDR3 length equals 14 residues.

J is TRBJ1-2 and V is TRBV2; D is undetermined. The TCR originated in a man at least 80 years old with acute or convalescent COVID-19. The sequencing input was peripheral blood. The CDR3 coding sequence is TGTGCCAGCTCCCCCGAGGAAGGAGGCTATGGCTACACCTTC. Residues: CASSPEEGGYGYTF.